The 2 T cell receptor beta chains in this list originate from one sample, sequenced in a study of blood T cell repertoires in COVID-19. The protocol was immunoSEQ multiplex PCR, while the TCRdb copy is restricted to in-frame clones and leaves out a portion. This repertoire shows some 300,000 clones, 85% to 90% found once; its top ten account for over 5%. Sequencing used peripheral blood. The receptors originated from a woman between 50 and 59 years old with COVID-19, enrolled during active disease.

This clone was seen just once. This chain joins TRBV18 and TRBJ2-1; D is ambiguous. The CDR3 length is 15 residues. Germline assignment: CDR1 KGHSH and CDR2 LQKENI. V dropped 2 bases and J dropped 4 bases, with 12 bases sitting between them. CDR3 bases: TGTGCCAGCTCACCAAGCGTACTAAAGTACAATGAGCAGTTCTTC. Its protein is CASSPSVLKYNEQFF.

The genes are TRBV30 and TRBJ2-3, with D possibly being TRBD1 (6 bases). There are 16 residues in the CDR3. Germline-derived CDR1 and CDR2 are GTSNPN and SVGIG (reference sequence). V was trimmed by 4 bases and J by 4 bases, leaving 21 bases between them. The CDR3 coding sequence is TGTGCCTGGACCCACGGGACATTTGGCGAAGCAGATACGCAGTATTTT. Translation gives CAWTHGTFGEADTQYF.